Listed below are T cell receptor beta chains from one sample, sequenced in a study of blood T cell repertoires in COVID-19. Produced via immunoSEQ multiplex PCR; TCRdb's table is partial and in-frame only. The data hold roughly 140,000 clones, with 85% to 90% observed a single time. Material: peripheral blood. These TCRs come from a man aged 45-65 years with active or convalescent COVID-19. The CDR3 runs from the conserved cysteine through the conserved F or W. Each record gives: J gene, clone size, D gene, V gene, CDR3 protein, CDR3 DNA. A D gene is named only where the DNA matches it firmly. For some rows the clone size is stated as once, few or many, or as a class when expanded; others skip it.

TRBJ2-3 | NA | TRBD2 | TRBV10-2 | CASSESWASGRTDTQYF | TGCGCCAGCAGTGAGTCGTGGGCTAGCGGACGCACAGATACGCAGTATTTT
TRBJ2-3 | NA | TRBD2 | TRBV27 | CASSVRSGRADTQYF | TGTGCCAGCAGTGTCAGAAGCGGGAGGGCAGATACGCAGTATTTT
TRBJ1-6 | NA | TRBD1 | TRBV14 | CASSRTGGSYNSPLHF | TGTGCCAGCAGCCGAACAGGGGGCTCCTATAATTCACCCCTCCACTTT
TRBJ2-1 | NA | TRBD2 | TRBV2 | CASSLRLAGGNEQFF | TGTGCCAGCAGTCTTCGACTAGCGGGAGGGAATGAGCAGTTCTTC
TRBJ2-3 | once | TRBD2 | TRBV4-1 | CASSQWGAGFTDTQYF | TGCGCCAGCAGCCAGTGGGGAGCGGGATTCACAGATACGCAGTATTTT
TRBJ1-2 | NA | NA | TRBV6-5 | CASSYSWQANYGYTF | TGTGCCAGCAGTTACTCTTGGCAAGCTAACTATGGCTACACCTTC
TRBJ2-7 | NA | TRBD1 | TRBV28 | CASKGTGVWAEQYF | TGTGCCAGCAAAGGGACAGGGGTTTGGGCCGAGCAGTACTTC
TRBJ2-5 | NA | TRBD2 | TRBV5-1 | CASSPGTSQETQYF | TGCGCCAGCAGCCCTGGGACTAGCCAAGAGACCCAGTACTTC
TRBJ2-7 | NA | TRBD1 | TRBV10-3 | CAISESDRAYEQYF | TGTGCCATCAGTGAGTCGGACAGGGCCTACGAGCAGTACTTC
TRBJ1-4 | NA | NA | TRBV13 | CASSLYLGGTNEKLFF | TGTGCCAGCAGCTTATATCTAGGAGGAACTAATGAAAAACTGTTTTTT
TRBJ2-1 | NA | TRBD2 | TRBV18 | CASSPPGLAGANEQFF | TGTGCCAGCTCACCACCCGGGTTAGCGGGTGCCAATGAGCAGTTCTTC
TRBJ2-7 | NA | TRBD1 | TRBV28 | CASRRGQGAYEQYF | TGTGCCAGCAGGCGTGGACAGGGGGCCTACGAGCAGTACTTC
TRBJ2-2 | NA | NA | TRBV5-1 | CASSFRLNTGELFF | TGCGCCAGCAGCTTCCGGTTGAACACCGGGGAGCTGTTTTTT
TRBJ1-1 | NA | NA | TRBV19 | CASSLSPMNTEAFF | TGTGCCAGTAGCCTGAGCCCAATGAACACTGAAGCTTTCTTT
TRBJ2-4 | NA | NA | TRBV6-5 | CASSYSLAAKNIQYF | TGTGCCAGCAGTTACTCCCTAGCAGCCAAAAACATTCAGTACTTC
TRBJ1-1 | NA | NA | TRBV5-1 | CASSLEAGVNTEAFF | TGCGCCAGCAGCTTGGAGGCGGGAGTGAACACTGAAGCTTTCTTT
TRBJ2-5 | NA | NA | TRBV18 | CASSPGGQETQYF | TGTGCCAGCTCACCAGGAGGGCAAGAGACCCAGTACTTC
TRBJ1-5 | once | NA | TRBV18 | CASSPSRVNQPQHF | TGTGCCAGCTCACCTAGCAGGGTGAATCAGCCCCAGCATTTT
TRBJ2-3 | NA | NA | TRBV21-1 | CASSRLGTSGKSTDTQYF | TGTGCCAGCAGCAGGTTGGGGACTAGCGGAAAGAGCACAGATACGCAGTATTTT
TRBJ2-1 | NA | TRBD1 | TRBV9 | CASSPRTGLGYNEQFF | TGTGCCAGCAGCCCGAGGACAGGGTTAGGGTACAATGAGCAGTTCTTC
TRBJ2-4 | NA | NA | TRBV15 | CATSMRGGGTKNIQYF | TGTGCCACCAGCATGCGGGGCGGCGGTACCAAAAACATTCAGTACTTC
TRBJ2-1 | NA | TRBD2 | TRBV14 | CASSQAGLAIRSKSYNEQFF | TGTGCCAGCAGCCAAGCTGGACTAGCGATCAGAAGTAAATCCTACAATGAGCAGTTCTTC
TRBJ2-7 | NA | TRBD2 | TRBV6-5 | CASGASGYEQYF | TGTGCCAGCGGGGCTAGCGGCTACGAGCAGTACTTC
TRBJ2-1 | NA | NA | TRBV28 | CASSSLGSEQFF | TGTGCCAGCAGTTCTCTTGGCAGTGAGCAGTTCTTC
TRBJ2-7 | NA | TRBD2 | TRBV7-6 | CASSLELAGAENEQYF | TGTGCCAGCAGCTTAGAACTAGCGGGAGCCGAAAACGAGCAGTACTTC
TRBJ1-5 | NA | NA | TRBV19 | CASSSRINQPQHF | TGTGCCAGTAGTAGCAGAATCAATCAGCCCCAGCATTTT
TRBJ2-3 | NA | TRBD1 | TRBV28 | CASSSGGGTDTQYF | TGTGCCAGCAGTTCAGGGGGAGGCACAGATACGCAGTATTTT
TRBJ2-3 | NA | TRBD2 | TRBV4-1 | CASSQPGLPISTDTQYF | TGCGCCAGCAGCCAACCGGGACTACCAATAAGCACAGATACGCAGTATTTT
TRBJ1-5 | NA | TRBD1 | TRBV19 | CASSSGQGVHQPQHF | TGTGCCAGTAGTAGCGGACAGGGAGTACATCAGCCCCAGCATTTT
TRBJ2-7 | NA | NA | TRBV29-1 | CSVDQGVRAEQYF | TGCAGCGTTGATCAGGGTGTTAGAGCCGAGCAGTACTTC
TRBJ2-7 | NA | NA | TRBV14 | CASSPRTGVAEQYF | TGTGCCAGCAGCCCAAGGACGGGGGTCGCCGAGCAGTACTTC
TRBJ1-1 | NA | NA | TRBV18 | CASSPRGTNTEAFF | TGTGCCAGCTCACCCAGGGGAACGAACACTGAAGCTTTCTTT
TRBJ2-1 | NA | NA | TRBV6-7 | CAAGGIPDEQFF | TGTGCCGCCGGGGGTATACCGGATGAGCAGTTCTTC
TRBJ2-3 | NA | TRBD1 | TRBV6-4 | CASSPGTVFTDTQYF | TGTGCCAGCAGTCCCGGGACAGTATTCACAGATACGCAGTATTTT
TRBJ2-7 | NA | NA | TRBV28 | CASSFFGLAGADEQYF | TGTGCCAGCAGTTTTTTCGGCCTGGCTGGGGCCGACGAGCAGTACTTC
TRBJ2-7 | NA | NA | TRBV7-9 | CASSLGWEGAEQYF | TGTGCCAGCAGCTTAGGCTGGGAAGGGGCCGAGCAGTACTTC
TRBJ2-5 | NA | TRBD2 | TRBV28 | CASSLEVGGGQETQYF | TGTGCCAGCAGTTTAGAAGTCGGGGGGGGACAAGAGACCCAGTACTTC
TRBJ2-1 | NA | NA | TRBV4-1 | CASSRNLPTRDNEQFF | TGCGCCAGCAGCCGAAACCTTCCGACTCGGGACAATGAGCAGTTCTTC
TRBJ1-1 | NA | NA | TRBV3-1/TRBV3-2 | CASSQDQGVTEAFF | TGTGCCAGCAGCCAAGATCAAGGGGTTACTGAAGCTTTCTTT
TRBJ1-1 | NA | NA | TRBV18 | CASSPETVGGYTEAFF | TGTGCCAGCTCACCAGAAACAGTAGGCGGGTACACTGAAGCTTTCTTT